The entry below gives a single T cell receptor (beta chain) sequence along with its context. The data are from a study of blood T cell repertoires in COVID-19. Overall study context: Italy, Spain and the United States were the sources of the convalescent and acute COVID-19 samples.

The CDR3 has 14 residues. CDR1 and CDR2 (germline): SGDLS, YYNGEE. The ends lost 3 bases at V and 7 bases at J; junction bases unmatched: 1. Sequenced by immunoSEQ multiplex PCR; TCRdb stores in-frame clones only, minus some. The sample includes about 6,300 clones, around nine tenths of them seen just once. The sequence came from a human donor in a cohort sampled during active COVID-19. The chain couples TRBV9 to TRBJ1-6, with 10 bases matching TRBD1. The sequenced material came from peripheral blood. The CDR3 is CASSGQGANSPLHF. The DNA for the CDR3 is TGTGCCAGCAGCGGACAGGGGGCAAATTCACCCCTCCACTTT.